The clone carrying this T cell receptor beta chain was recorded at least ten times. The target antigen is unknown. The source of the sample is a study of early T cells in non-severe SARS-CoV-2 infection. Study background: Sequencing was performed on bulk RNA from unsorted whole blood, leaving chains unpaired.

In the library, individual cDNA molecules carried attached unique molecular identifiers. TCRdb re-called the 5' RACE reads with MiXCR, one entry per CDR3 protein. The table includes approximately 20,000 distinct CDR3 sequences, 4.5% detected once. Study conclusions and caveats: Comparison of clonotypes with VDJdb favored anti-spike CD8 responses while missing private and CD4 specificities.

J gave up 0 bases and V 3 bases, and 11 bases lay outside the gene matches. The CDR3 runs 19 residues. CDR1 is MDHEN, CDR2 SYDVKM, per germline. This clonotype was obtained from an adult who was a healthcare worker with PCR-confirmed SARS-CoV-2 infection or an uninfected control (not recorded which). The source material was whole blood. The rearrangement joins TRBV28 to TRBJ1-6, with 7 bases matching TRBD1. In DNA form, the CDR3 reads TGTGCCAGCAGTTTGGACCGGGACAGTACGATCTCCTATAATTCACCCCTCCACTTT. Its translation is CASSLDRDSTISYNSPLHF.